This T cell receptor (beta chain) is from a study of OX40 agonist ivuxolimab in advanced cancers. The assay was immunoSEQ multiplex PCR, and TCRdb's table has in-frame clones only and misses some. The sample records some 70,000 clones, roughly 90% being singletons. The CDR3 has 15 residues. Germline-derived CDR1 and CDR2 are SGHNT and YYREEE (reference sequence). Trimming took off 0 bases at V and 1 base at J, with 8 bases between the two ends. The specimen comprised CD4+ or CD8+ T cells sorted from blood, sampled in a trial of the OX40 agonist ivuxolimab. This chain joins TRBV5-4 and TRBJ1-5, with D uncertain. The receptor was isolated from an adult with an advanced solid tumor such as melanoma, head and neck, liver or kidney cancer. DNA for the CDR3: TGTGCCAGCAGCTTGGGAGGTTCGAGCAATCAGCCCCAGCATTTT. It codes for CASSLGGSSNQPQHF.